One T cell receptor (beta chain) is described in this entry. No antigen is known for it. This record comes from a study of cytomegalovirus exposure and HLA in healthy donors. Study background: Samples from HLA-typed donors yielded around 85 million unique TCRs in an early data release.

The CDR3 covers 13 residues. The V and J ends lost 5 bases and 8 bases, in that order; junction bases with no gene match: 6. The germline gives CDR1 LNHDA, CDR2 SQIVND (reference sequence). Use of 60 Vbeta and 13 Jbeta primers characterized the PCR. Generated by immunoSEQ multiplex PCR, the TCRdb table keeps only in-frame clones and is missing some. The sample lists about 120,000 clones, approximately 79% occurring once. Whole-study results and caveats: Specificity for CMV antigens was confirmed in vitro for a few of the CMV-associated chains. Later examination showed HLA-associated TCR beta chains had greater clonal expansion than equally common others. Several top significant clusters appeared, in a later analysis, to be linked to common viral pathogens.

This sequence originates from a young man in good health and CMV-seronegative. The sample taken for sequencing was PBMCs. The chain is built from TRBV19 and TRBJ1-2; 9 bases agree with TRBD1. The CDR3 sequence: CASSPGTGWGYTF. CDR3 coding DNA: TGTGCCAGTAGTCCTGGGACAGGGTGGGGCTACACCTTC.